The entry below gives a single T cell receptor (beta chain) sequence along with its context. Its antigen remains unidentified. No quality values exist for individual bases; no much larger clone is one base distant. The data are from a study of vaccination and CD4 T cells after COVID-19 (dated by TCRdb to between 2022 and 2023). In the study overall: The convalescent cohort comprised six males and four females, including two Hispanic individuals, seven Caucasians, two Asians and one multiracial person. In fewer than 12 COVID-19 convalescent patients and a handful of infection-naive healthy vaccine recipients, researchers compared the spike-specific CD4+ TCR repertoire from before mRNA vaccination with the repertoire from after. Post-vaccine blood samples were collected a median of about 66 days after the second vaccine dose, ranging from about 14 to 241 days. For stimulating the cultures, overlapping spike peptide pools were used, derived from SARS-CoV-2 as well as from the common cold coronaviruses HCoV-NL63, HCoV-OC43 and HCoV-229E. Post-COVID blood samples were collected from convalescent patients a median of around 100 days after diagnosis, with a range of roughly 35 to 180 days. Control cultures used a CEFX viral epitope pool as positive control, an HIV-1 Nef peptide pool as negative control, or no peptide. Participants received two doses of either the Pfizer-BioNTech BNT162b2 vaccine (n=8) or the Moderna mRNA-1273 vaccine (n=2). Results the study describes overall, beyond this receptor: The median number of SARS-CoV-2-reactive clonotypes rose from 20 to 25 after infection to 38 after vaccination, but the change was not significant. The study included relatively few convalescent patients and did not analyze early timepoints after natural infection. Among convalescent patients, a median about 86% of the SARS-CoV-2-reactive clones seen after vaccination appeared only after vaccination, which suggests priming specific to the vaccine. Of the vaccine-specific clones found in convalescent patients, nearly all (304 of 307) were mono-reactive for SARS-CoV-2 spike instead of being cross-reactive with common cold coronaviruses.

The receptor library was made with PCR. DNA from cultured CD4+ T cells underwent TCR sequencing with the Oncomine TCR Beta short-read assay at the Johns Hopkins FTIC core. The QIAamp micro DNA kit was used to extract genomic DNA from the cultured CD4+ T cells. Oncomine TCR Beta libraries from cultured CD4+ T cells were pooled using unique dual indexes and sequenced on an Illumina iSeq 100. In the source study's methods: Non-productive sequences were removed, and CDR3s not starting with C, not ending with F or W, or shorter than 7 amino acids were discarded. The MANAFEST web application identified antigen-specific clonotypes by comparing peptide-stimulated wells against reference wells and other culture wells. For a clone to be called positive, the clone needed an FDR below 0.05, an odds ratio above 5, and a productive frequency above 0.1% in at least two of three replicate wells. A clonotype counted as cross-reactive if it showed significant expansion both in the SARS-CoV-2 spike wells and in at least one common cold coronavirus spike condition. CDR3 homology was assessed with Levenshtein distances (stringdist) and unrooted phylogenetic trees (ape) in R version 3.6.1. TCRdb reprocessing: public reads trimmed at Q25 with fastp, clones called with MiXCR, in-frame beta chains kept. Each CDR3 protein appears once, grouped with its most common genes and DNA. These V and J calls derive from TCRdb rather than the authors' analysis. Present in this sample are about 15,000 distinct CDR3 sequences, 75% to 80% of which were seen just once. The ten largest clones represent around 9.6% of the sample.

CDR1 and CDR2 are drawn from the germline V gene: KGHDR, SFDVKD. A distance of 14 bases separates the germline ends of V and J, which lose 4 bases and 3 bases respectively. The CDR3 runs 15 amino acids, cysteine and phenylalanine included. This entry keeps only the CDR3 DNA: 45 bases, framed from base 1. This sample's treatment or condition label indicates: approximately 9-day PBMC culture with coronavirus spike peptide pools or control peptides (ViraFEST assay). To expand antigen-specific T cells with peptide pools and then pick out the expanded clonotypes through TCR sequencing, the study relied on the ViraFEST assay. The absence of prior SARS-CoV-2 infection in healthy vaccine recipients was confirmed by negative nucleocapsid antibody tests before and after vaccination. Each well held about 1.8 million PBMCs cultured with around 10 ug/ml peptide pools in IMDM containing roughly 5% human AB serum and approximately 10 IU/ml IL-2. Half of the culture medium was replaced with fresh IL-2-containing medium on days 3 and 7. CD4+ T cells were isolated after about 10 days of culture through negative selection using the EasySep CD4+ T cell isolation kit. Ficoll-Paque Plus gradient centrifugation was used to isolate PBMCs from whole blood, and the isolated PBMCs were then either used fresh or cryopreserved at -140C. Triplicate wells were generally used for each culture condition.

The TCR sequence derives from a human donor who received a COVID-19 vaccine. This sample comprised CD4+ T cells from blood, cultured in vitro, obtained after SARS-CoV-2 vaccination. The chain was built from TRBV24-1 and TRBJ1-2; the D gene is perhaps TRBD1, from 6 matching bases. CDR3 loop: CATSDPTGPDYGYTF. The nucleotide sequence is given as TGTGCCACCAGTGACCCGACAGGTCCGGACTATGGCTACACCTTC.